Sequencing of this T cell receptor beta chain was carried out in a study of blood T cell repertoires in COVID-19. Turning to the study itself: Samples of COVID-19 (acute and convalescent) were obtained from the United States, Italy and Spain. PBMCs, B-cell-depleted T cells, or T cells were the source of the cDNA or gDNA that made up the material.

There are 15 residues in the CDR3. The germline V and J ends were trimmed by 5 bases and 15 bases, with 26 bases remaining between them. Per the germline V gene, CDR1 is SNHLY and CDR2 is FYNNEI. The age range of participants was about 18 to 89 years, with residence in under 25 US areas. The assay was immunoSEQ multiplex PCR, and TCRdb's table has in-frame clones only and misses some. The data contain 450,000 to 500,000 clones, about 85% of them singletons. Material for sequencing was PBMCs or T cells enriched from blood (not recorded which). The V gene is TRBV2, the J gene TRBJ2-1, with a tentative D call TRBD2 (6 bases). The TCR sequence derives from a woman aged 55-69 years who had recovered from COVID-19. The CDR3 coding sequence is TGTGCCAGCAGTCTGGCGGGGAGAACAACCTCCCGGTTGTTCTTC. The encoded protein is CASSLAGRTTSRLFF.